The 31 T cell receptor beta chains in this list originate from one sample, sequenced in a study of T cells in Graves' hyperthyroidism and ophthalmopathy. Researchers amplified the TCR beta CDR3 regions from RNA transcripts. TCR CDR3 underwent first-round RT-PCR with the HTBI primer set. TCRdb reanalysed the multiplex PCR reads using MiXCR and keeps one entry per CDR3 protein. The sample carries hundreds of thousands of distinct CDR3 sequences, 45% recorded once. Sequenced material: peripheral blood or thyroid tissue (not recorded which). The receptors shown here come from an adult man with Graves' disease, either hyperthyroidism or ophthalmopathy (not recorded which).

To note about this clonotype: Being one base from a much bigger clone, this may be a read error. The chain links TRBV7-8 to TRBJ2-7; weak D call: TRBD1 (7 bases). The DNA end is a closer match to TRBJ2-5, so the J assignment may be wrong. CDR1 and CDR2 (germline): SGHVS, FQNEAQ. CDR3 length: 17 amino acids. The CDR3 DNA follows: TGTGCCAGCAGCTTAGCGTCGCGGGGACAGTTGGTGGAGACCCAGTACTTC. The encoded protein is CASSLASRGQLVETQYF.

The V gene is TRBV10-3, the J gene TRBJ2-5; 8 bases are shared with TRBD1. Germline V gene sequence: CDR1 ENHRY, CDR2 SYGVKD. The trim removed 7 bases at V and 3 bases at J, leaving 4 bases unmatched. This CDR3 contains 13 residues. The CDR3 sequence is CAITPDREETQYF. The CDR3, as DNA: TGTGCCATCACCCCGGACAGGGAAGAGACCCAGTACTTC.

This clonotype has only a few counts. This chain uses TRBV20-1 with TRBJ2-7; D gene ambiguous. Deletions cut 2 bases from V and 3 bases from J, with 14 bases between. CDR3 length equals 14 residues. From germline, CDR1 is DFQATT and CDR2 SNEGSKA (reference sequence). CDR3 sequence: CSARSGVRDYEQYF. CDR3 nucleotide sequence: TGCAGTGCTAGAAGTGGGGTTAGAGACTACGAGCAGTACTTC.

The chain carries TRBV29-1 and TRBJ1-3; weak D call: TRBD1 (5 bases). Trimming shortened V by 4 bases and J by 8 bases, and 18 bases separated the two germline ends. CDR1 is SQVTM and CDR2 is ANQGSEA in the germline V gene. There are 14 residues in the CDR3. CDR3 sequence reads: CSVAAGNHGYTIYF. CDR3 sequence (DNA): TGCAGCGTTGCCGCAGGGAACCATGGCTACACCATATATTTT.

Here the CDR3 reads CASITQGDRGTYGYTF. CDR3 DNA: TGTGCCAGCATCACCCAGGGGGACAGAGGGACCTATGGCTACACCTTC. J is TRBJ1-2 and V is TRBV14; 7 bases match TRBD1. Germline V gene lookup returns CDR1 SGHDN and CDR2 FVKESK. V gave up 7 bases and J gave up 4 bases; unmatched junction bases: 15. This CDR3 contains 16 residues.

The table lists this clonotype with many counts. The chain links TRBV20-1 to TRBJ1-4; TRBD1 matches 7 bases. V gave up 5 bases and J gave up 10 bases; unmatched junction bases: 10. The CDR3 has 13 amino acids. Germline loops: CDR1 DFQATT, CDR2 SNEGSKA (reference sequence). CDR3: CSASATGLGKLFF. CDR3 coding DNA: TGCAGTGCTTCCGCGACAGGGTTAGGAAAACTGTTTTTT.

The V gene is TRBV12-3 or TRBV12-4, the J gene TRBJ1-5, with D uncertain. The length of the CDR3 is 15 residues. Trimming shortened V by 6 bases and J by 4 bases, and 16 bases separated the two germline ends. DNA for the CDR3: TGTGCCAGCAGCAAAATGGGGAGACGAAATCAGCCCCAGCATTTT. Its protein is CASSKMGRRNQPQHF.

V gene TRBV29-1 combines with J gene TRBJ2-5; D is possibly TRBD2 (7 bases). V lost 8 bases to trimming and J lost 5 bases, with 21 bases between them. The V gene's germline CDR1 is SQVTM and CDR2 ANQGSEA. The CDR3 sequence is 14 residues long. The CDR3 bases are TGCAGCAGAGGTGGACGGGGGGCGCGCGAGACCCAGTACTTC. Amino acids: CSRGGRGARETQYF.

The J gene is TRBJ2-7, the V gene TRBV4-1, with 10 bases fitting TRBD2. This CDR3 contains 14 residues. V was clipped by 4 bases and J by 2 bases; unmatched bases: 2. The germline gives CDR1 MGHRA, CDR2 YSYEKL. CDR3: CASSPTSGTYEQYF. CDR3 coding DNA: TGCGCCAGCAGCCCAACTAGCGGGACCTACGAGCAGTACTTC.

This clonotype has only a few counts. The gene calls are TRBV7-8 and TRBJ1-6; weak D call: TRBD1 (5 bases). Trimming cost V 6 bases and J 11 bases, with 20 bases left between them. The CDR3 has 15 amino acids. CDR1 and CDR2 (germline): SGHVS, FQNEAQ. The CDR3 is CASSEHRQGTAPLHF. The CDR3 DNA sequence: TGTGCCAGCAGTGAACATCGTCAGGGTACGGCACCCCTCCACTTT.

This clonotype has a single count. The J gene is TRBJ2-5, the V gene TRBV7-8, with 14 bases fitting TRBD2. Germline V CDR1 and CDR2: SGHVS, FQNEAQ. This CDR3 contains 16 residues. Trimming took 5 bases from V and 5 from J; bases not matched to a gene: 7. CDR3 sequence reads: CASSPRTSGGPETQYF. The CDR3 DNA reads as TGTGCCAGCAGCCCCCGGACTAGCGGGGGGCCGGAGACCCAGTACTTC.

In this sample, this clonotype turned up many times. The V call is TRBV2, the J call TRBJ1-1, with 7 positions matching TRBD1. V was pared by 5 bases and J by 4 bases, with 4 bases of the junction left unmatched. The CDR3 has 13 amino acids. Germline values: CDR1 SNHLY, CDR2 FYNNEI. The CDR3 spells CASSLDRATEAFF. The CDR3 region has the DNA TGTGCCAGCAGTCTCGACAGGGCCACTGAAGCTTTCTTT. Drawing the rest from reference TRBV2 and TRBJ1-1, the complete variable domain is EPEVTQTPSHQVTQMGQEVILRCVPISNHLYFYWYRQILGQKVEFLVSFYNNEISEKSEIFDDQFSVERPDGSNFTLKIRSTKLEDSAMYFCASSLDRATEAFFGQGTRLTVV.

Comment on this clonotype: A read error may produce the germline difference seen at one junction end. CDR3 sequence reads: CASTPRSGIYGYTF. The CDR3, as DNA: TGTGCCAGCACCCCCAGATCGGGCATCTATGGCTACACCTTC. V and J are TRBV10-1 and TRBJ1-2; D gene ambiguous. CDR3 length: 14 residues. Germline V gene data show CDR1 as WNHNN and CDR2 as SYGVQD (reference sequence).

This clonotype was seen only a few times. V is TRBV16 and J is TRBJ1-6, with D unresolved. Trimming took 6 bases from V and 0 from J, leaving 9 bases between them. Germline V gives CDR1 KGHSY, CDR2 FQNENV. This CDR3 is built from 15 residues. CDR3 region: CASSQSSSYNSPLHF. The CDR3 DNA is TGTGCCAGCAGTCAGTCGAGCTCCTATAATTCACCCCTCCACTTT.

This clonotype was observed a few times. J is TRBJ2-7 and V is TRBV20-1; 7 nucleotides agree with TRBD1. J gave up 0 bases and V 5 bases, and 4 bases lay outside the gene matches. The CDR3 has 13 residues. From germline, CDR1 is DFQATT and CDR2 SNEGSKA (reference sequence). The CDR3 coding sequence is TGCAGTGCTGGGGACAGAGTCTCCTACGAGCAGTACTTC. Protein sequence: CSAGDRVSYEQYF.

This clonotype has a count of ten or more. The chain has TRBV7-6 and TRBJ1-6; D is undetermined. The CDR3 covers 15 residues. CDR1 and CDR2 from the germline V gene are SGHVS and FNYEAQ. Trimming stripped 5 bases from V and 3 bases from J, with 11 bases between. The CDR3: CASSRRSDYNSPLHF. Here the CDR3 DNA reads TGTGCCAGCAGCCGCCGGTCGGACTATAATTCACCCCTCCACTTT.

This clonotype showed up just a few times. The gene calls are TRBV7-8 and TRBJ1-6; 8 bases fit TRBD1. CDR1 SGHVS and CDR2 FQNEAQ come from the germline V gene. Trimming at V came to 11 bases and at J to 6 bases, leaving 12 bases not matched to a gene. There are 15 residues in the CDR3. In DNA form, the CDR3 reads TGTGCCTGGAGCGTCAGGGGGCGTAGTAATTCACCCCTCCACTTT. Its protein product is CAWSVRGRSNSPLHF.

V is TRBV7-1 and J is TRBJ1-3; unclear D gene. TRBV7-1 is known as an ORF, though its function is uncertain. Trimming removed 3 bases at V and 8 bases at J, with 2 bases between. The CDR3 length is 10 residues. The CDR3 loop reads CASSSDTIYF. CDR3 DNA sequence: TGTGCCAGCAGCTCGGACACCATATATTTT.

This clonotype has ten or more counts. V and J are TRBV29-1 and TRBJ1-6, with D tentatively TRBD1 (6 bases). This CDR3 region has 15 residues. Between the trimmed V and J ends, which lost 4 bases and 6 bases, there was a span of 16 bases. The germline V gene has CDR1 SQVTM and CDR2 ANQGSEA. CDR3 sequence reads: CSVGIGGAGNSPLHF. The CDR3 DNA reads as TGCAGCGTTGGAATAGGGGGGGCAGGTAATTCACCCCTCCACTTT.

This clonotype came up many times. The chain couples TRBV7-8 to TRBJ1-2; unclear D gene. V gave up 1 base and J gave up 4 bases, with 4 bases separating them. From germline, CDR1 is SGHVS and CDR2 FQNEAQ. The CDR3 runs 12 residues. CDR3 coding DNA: TGTGCCAGCAGCTTAGACCCCTATGGCTACACCTTC. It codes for CASSLDPYGYTF.

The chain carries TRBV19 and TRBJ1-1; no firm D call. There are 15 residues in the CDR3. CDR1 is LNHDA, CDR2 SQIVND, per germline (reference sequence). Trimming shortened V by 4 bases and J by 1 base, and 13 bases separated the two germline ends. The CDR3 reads CASSSKPVQNTEAFF. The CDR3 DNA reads TGTGCCAGTAGTAGTAAGCCTGTTCAGAACACTGAAGCTTTCTTT.

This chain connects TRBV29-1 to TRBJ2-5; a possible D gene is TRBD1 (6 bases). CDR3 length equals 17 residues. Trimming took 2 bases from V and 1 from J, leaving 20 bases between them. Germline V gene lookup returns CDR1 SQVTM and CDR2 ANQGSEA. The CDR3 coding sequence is TGCAGCGTTGAATCCCAGGAAGCAGGGGAAAGCCAAGAGACCCAGTACTTC. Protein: CSVESQEAGESQETQYF.

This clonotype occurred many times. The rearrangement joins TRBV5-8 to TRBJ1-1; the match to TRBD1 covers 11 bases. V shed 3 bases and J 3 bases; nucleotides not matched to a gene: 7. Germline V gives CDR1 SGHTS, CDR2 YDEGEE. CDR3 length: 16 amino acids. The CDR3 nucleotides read TGTGCCAGCAGCTCCGGACAGGGGGCGGAAGACACTGAAGCTTTCTTT. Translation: CASSSGQGAEDTEAFF. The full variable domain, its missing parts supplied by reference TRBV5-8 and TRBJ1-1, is EAGVTQSPTHLIKTRGQQATLRCSPISGHTSVYWYQQALGLGLQFLLWYDEGEERNRGNFPPRFSGRQFPNYSSELNVNALELEDSALYLCASSSGQGAEDTEAFFGQGTRLTVV.

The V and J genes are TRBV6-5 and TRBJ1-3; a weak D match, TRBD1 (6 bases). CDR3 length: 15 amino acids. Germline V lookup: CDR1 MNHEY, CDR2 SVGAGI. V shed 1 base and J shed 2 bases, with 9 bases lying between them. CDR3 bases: TGTGCCAGCAGTTACTTCGGGACACCTGGAAACACCATATATTTT. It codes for CASSYFGTPGNTIYF.

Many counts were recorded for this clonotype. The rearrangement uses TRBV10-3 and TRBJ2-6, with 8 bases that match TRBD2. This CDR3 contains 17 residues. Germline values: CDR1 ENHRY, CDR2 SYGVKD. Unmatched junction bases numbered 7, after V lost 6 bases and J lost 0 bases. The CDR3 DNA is TGTGCCATCAGGAGGCGGGGGGAAAGCTCTGGGGCCAACGTCCTGACTTTC. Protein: CAIRRRGESSGANVLTF.

CDR3 in amino acids: CASNLGGKGSEAFF. The CDR3, as DNA: TGTGCCAGCAACCTGGGGGGAAAGGGCTCTGAAGCTTTCTTT. The J gene is TRBJ1-1, the V gene TRBV9, with D perhaps matching TRBD1 (5 bases). V was shortened by 6 bases and J by 6 bases, with 18 bases between the two germline ends. Germline CDR1 reads SGDLS; CDR2 reads YYNGEE. CDR3 size: 14 residues.

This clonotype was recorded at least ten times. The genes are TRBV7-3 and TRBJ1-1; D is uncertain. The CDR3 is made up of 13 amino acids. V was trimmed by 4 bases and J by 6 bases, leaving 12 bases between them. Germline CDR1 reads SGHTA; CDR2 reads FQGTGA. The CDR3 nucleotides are TGTGCCAGCAGCTGGACGGTTGGAGCTGAAGCTTTCTTT. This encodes CASSWTVGAEAFF.

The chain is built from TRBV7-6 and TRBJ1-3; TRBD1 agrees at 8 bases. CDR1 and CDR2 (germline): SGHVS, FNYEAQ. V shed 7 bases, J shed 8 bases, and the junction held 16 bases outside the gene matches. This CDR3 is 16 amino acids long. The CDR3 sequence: CASTSGGRNYGYTIYF. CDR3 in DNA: TGTGCCAGCACCTCAGGGGGCAGGAACTATGGCTACACCATATATTTT. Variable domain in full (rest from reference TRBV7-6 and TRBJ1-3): GAGVSQSPRYKVTKRGQDVALRCDPISGHVSLYWYRQALGQGPEFLTYFNYEAQQDKSGLPNDRFSAERPEGSISTLTIQRTEQRDSAMYRCASTSGGRNYGYTIYFGEGSWLTVV.

As DNA, the CDR3 is TGTGCCACCAGTGATTTGCAAACAGGGGACGAGACCCAGTACTTC. Its translation is CATSDLQTGDETQYF. The genes are TRBV24-1 and TRBJ2-5; 7 nucleotides match TRBD1. Germline CDR1 is KGHDR and CDR2 is SFDVKD. This CDR3 is 15 amino acids long. Trimming removed 0 bases from V and 5 bases from J; junction bases left unmatched: 5.

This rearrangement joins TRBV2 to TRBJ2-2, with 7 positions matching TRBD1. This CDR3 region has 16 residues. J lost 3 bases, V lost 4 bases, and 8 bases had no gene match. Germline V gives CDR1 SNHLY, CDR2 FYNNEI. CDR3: CASSARKTGDTGELFF. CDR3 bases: TGTGCCAGCAGTGCGCGAAAAACAGGGGACACCGGGGAGCTGTTTTTT.

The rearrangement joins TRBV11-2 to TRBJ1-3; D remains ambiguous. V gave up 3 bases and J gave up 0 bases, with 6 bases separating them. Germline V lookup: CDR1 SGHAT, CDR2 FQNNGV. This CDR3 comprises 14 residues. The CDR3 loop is CASSFRISGNTIYF. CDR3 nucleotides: TGTGCCAGCAGCTTCCGGATCTCTGGAAACACCATATATTTT.